This T cell receptor (beta chain) was recorded in a study of response to subunit inactivated influenza vaccine. The CDR3 runs to 16 residues. Germline values: CDR1 MDHEN, CDR2 SYDVKM. V lost 8 bases and J lost 4; bases outside the gene matches: 14. This clonotype was observed a handful of times. TCRdb re-called the RT-PCR reads through MiXCR, storing one row per CDR3 protein. Of about 570,000 distinct CDR3 sequences in the sample, roughly 10% are singletons; the top ten hold around 10%. The sample also formed part of further work on T cells expressing NK-cell markers. In that study: UMIs were included in TCR beta cDNA generated by 5'RACE template switching. Dominant NKG2C+ clonotypes in a handful of donors made up about 1.0-7.5% of CD8+ T cells. Researchers report these clonotypes also headed the CD3+CD56-NKG2C+ fraction in several donors.

This sequence originates from a man in his fifties who received an inactivated influenza vaccine. The source was PBMCs from blood, collected on the day of vaccination. The chain has TRBV28 and TRBJ2-1, with TRBD1 matching 7 bases. CDR3 protein: CASVPTVGGLYNEQFF. For the CDR3, the DNA is TGTGCCAGCGTACCAACGGTAGGGGGCTTGTACAATGAGCAGTTCTTC.